A selection of T cell receptor beta chains follows, all from one sample in a study of control samples from healthy donors and cancer patients. The data were produced by immunoSEQ multiplex PCR, yet TCRdb's version contains in-frame clones alone and is incomplete. The profile shows tens of thousands of clones, roughly 87% of them singletons. Source material: PBMCs. The source is a man aged 55 to 69 with head and neck cancer. The CDR3 runs from the conserved cysteine through the conserved F or W.

v_call | cdr3_aa
TRBV5-6 | CASSLRTEAFF
TRBV5-1 | CASSLTPSGRPYEQYF
TRBV30 | CAWSQGGVQPQHF
TRBV19 | CASSDQVSNQPQHF
TRBV19 | CASSIDLTTDTQYF
TRBV5-4 | CASSLVGLNEQYF
TRBV7-3 | CASSQNGGVPNTEAFF
TRBV30 | CAWSPGTLNQPQHF
TRBV10-3 | CAISEYRTDTEAFF
TRBV29-1 | CSVVFVTGALAKNIQYF
TRBV7-9 | CASSLLLGQGENEQFF
TRBV7-9 | CASRAGGALAETQYF
TRBV29-1 | CSVPRGTGLNEQYF
TRBV10-3 | CAISTGTSGGSTDTQYF
TRBV3-1/TRBV3-2 | CASSQVATGELFF
TRBV5-8 | CASSVPQGLRFNDQPQHF
TRBV7-2 | CASSSNPGLAGETQYF
TRBV19 | CASSIGRGTLDTQYF
TRBV5-4 | CASSARESTDTQYF
TRBV28 | CASSLFGTSGNTIYF
TRBV11-1 | CASSLGIGANTEAFF
TRBV19 | CASSISPASTDTQYF
TRBV12-3/TRBV12-4 | CASAARGRNIQYF
TRBV7-2 | CASSLSGSSYEQYF
TRBV7-9 | CASSSSRGLAGLYNEQFF
TRBV4-2 | CASSQVDRQGGAEAFF
TRBV13 | CASSLDLHNRKKETQYF
TRBV9 | CASSVSPREETQYF
TRBV7-2 | CASSLTRSVSTGNTIYF
TRBV6-5 | CASSYSRTGDTEAFF